This T cell receptor (beta chain) was identified during a study of cytomegalovirus exposure and HLA in healthy donors (TCRdb year 2017). Some background on the complete study: An earlier analysis of 587 of the donors reported over 250 Gb of sequence data and 117 million unique TCR beta sequences obtained from around 180 million T cells. On average, about 200,000 unique TCR beta nucleotide sequences were sequenced per donor among fewer than 500 genotyped donors of the cohort, with around 19% of those sequences being non-productive. Along with the approximately 670-subject first cohort, a separate validation cohort of roughly 110 different subjects was used. Approximately 310 gigabases of sequencing data and around 87 million unique TCR sequences were included in an early release covering several hundred HLA-typed donors. Donor age, sex, ethnicity and CMV serostatus were collected together with the repertoire data. The study combined high-throughput TCR immunosequencing, statistical association of individual TCRs with disease status, and machine learning to predict cytomegalovirus infection status. Class I and class II HLA loci were covered by the typing at four-digit resolution. The study was designed to test whether signatures of past pathogen exposure could be identified by cataloging public T cell receptors. An earlier analysis of some 500 of the donors used high-throughput TCR beta sequencing to judge whether each TCR beta V gene segment behaved as functional or pseudogenic. The number of donors typed differed by locus, with 629-630 for A, B, C, DRB1 and DQB1, roughly 520 for DQA1, some 570 for DPA1, and under 490 for DPB1. About five DR-DQ haplotypes were handled as single units for association and clustering because linkage in the cohort was strong. The genetic ancestry cluster associated with self-reported Caucasian donors included about 84% of the roughly 390 genotyped donors. Rather than drawing on any new phenotypic data, the later analysis identified candidate immune exposures from TCR beta sequences and the way those sequences occurred across donors. The T cell repertoires of some 670 subjects were profiled by immunosequencing and related to cytomegalovirus serostatus. In a later analysis, previously published TCR beta repertoires from several hundred donors were re-analyzed and high-resolution HLA genotyping was added so that TCR occurrence patterns could be studied. All discovery cohort repertoires had been generated using a single sequencing platform. A later genetic analysis used genome-wide SNP genotypes for about 60% of the roughly 670 donors, treating that subset as a discovery cohort. The paper's findings and limits, for the study overall: In a later analysis, several top co-occurrence clusters were reported to appear linked to parvovirus B19, influenza, CMV and Epstein-Barr virus. At a false discovery rate of 0.05, a later analysis linked approximately 18,000 TCR beta sequences to specific HLA alleles. An association between a missense DCLRE1C variant and V-gene and J-gene trimming of TCR beta chains was found in a later genetic analysis and replicated in an independent cohort. While some public TCRs were present in many individuals, most TCR sequences turned up only very rarely across donors. An earlier analysis of 587 of the donors showed that most TCR beta V segments appeared in productive rearrangements either about 90% or about 30% of the time, which broadly matched IMGT annotations. For the cohort, immune exposure information was limited to CMV serostatus. Linkage disequilibrium might explain the correlated functional status among segregating V segments, but an unknown experimental factor could not be excluded. In a later analysis, HLA-associated TCR beta chains were found to be more clonally expanded and to have lower generation probabilities than equally common non-associated chains. According to a later analysis, TCR association rates differed among HLA loci, with DRB1 alleles showing the most associated TCRs and HLA-C alleles showing the fewest. The study gave a list of more than 150 TCR beta chains associated with cytomegalovirus. In vitro tests confirmed that three of the cytomegalovirus-associated TCR beta chains recognize cytomegalovirus antigens. The authors suggested that the approach could potentially be extended to other disease states and immunological phenotypes. About 15 rarely observed V segments, including chromosome 9 orphons, were excluded from the earlier analysis of about 500 of the donors because counts were too low. The presence/absence analyses assumed that sequencing depth was roughly uniform across donors, and that assumption may not be true. In a later genetic analysis, fewer N-insertions in productive TCRs were reported among donors in an Asian-associated ancestry cluster than the roughly 700-donor mean. The classifier was reported to diagnose cytomegalovirus status with high specificity and sensitivity in both the original cohort and the validation cohort. A further reported finding was that TCR beta sequences accurately predicted the HLA-A and HLA-B alleles for most subjects in the first cohort. Some IMGT-functional V segments, including TRBV6-2 and TRBV6-3, could not be distinguished by the 87-base-pair reads and were therefore excluded. In this cohort, only TCR beta chains were sequenced, and detectable features were limited by the absence of alpha or paired-chain data. Because some donors lacked HLA typing at each locus, the association tests relied only on the typed subset. A later analysis found that most CMV-associated TCR beta chains appeared HLA-restricted, with HLA associations seemingly driven largely by CMV exposure. A group of highly shared sequence variants was considered likely to be a technical artifact of the sequencing pipeline. Strong co-occurrence of HLA alleles, especially DR and DQ, made assigning TCR associations to individual alleles difficult.

Library preparation employed the immunoSEQ multiplex PCR assay. For the multiplex PCR, a mixture combining 60 forward primers for TCR Vbeta segments and 13 reverse primers for TCR Jbeta segments was used. Amplification of the CDR3 region of rearranged TCR beta genes was performed with a multiplex PCR assay on genomic DNA. On the Illumina HiSeq System, the amplified TCR beta libraries were sequenced as 87-base-pair reads. In the authors' own workflow: A later analysis counted tens of millions of unique TCR beta chains across the approximately 700 repertoires, and 10 million to 11 million of these chains were shared by at least two donors. To remove PCR and sequencing errors, raw reads were error-corrected and collapsed into unique sequences using a nearest-neighbor algorithm that merged closely related sequences. CDR3 sequences were aligned to IMGT reference sequences to assign V, D and J gene segments. Each retained sequence needed at least a six-nucleotide match to both a V gene segment and a J gene segment. A rearrangement counted as productive if the CDR3 had no stop codons and remained in frame with V and J, and every other rearrangement counted as non-productive. CDR3 was defined according to IMGT convention as the region running from the second conserved V-encoded cysteine to the conserved J-encoded phenylalanine. The earlier analysis of fewer than 700 of the donors excluded sequences that lacked an unambiguous match to a single V gene segment. In an earlier analysis of 450 to 700 of the donors, V segments were called functional above 56.7% productive rearrangements and were called segregating when the between-donor standard deviation exceeded 5%. A statistical classification framework was built to diagnose cytomegalovirus status from the catalog of TCR beta chain sequences. V and J gene assignment, in a later analysis, came from comparing TCR nucleotide sequences with IMGT/GENE-DB human TR gene sequences. In a later analysis, CDR3 sequences and most-parsimonious VDJ recombination scenarios were assigned using the TCRdist pipeline. In a later analysis, each TCR beta chain was defined by its CDR3 amino acid sequence together with its V-gene family, and reads without a unique V-gene family were excluded. To address suspected cross-contamination and a sequencing artifact, a later analysis removed approximately 600 highly shared, low-generation-probability nucleotide sequences. For each public chain, a later analysis derived a clonal expansion index from normalized ranks of inferred template counts within each repertoire. Generation probabilities in a later analysis came from a VDJ recombination model fitted to out-of-frame rearrangements, and those results were checked against IGoR. In a later analysis, hypergeometric tests were used to score TCR-TCR, TCR-HLA and TCR-CMV co-occurrence, with a repertoire-size bias correction applied to TCR pairs. In a later analysis, false discovery rates were estimated by permuting HLA or CMV assignments 20 times. In a later analysis, co-occurring TCRs were grouped with DBSCAN, and TCRdist sequence similarity was added when clustering was performed within HLA-allele-positive subsets. Repertoires with fewer than 30,000 or more than 120,000 public chains were left out of co-occurrence clustering, as were a handful of repertoires with anomalous nucleotide sharing. In its TCRdb copy, this immuneACCESS table keeps in-frame sequences only and misses some clones. Where compared with another copy, unresolved V genes explain less than half of these, and the others have no known cause. The DNA gave D and trimming, while V, J and clone size come from that table. This sample holds about 230,000 clones; around 80% were observed only once. The ten most abundant clones make up about 0.47% of the sample.

The cohort comprised some 680 healthy bone marrow donors. All cohort members were sampled while nominally healthy, although unrecorded immune exposures were likely present. The donor was CMV seronegative and was included in the group of a few hundred seronegative cohort members. A peripheral blood sample was collected from each donor, and TCR beta sequencing was performed on peripheral blood mononuclear cells. Genomic DNA extraction from the blood cell samples was performed with the Qiagen DNeasy Blood Extraction Kit. This clone showed up just once. Its recognized antigen is unknown. Per-nucleotide qualities are absent, and no much larger clonotype sits a single base away. V loses 2 bases, J loses 7 bases, and the germline ends lie 11 bases apart. The CDR3 measures 13 amino acids from cysteine to phenylalanine. The DNA shown is the 39-base CDR3, in frame from base 1. CDR1 is given as SGHTA and CDR2 as FQGTGA, both from the germline V gene.

The sample comprised PBMCs. Recombination linked TRBV7-3 to TRBJ1-2, and possibly TRBD1, on 5 matching bases. The TCR originated in a boy aged 5-17 years in good health and CMV-seronegative. The DNA is TGTGCCAGCAGCTTAGGAGGGGCGAGTGGCTACACCTTC. Its coded protein is CASSLGGASGYTF.